Shown below are 30 T cell receptor beta chains from a single sample sequenced in a study of OX40 agonist ivuxolimab in advanced cancers. Assay: immunoSEQ multiplex PCR; the TCRdb copy retains only in-frame clones and omits some. The sample has approximately 90,000 clones, roughly 90% seen once; the top ten hold 2.6%. The sample here was CD4+ or CD8+ T cells sorted from blood, taken in a trial of the OX40 agonist ivuxolimab. The origin of the receptors is an adult with an advanced solid tumor such as melanoma, head and neck, liver or kidney cancer.

The rearrangement joins TRBV5-1 to TRBJ1-1; 8 nucleotides agree with TRBD1. CDR3 size: 16 residues. Per germline, CDR1 SGHRS and CDR2 YFSETQ. The ends lost 5 bases at V and 8 bases at J; junction bases unmatched: 17. The CDR3 protein is CASRPVLRQGQWEAFF. The CDR3 DNA follows: TGCGCCAGCAGACCGGTACTTAGACAGGGGCAATGGGAAGCTTTCTTT.

This clone was detected once. This chain uses TRBV5-1 with TRBJ2-7, with 11 positions matching TRBD1. CDR3 size: 13 residues. The ends lost 3 bases at V and 6 bases at J; junction bases unmatched: 2. Germline V gives CDR1 SGHRS, CDR2 YFSETQ. The CDR3: CASSWDRGIEQYF. The CDR3 DNA follows: TGCGCCAGCAGCTGGGACAGGGGGATCGAGCAGTACTTC.

The chain links TRBV9 to TRBJ2-2; 15 nucleotides match TRBD2. This CDR3 spans 18 amino acids. From germline, CDR1 is SGDLS and CDR2 YYNGEE. After removal of 3 bases from V and 3 bases from J, the junction contained 6 bases not matched to a gene. CDR3 sequence: CASSASGTSGRYTGELFF. The CDR3 DNA reads as TGTGCCAGCAGCGCGTCGGGGACTAGCGGGAGGTACACCGGGGAGCTGTTTTTT.

V usage is TRBV7-9 and J usage is TRBJ2-7; D possibly corresponds to TRBD2 (5 bases). Trimming took 5 bases from V and 0 from J, leaving 11 bases between them. The CDR3 runs 14 residues. Germline V gene lookup returns CDR1 SEHNR and CDR2 FQNEAQ (reference sequence). In DNA, the CDR3 is TGTGCCAGCAGCACCTGGACTGGCTCCTACGAGCAGTACTTC. Translation gives CASSTWTGSYEQYF.

This clone was recorded once. The V gene is TRBV6-1, the J gene TRBJ2-1, with unresolved D. Germline V lookup: CDR1 MNHNS, CDR2 SASEGT. V gave up 7 bases and J gave up 10 bases, with 14 bases separating them. The CDR3 has 12 residues. CDR3 nucleotides: TGTGCCAGCATCTCCCTGATCAAGGAGCAGTTCTTC. It translates to CASISLIKEQFF.

V and J are TRBV5-1 and TRBJ2-5, with D tentatively TRBD2 (6 bases). The CDR3 contains 13 residues. The germline V gene encodes CDR1 SGHRS and CDR2 YFSETQ. V dropped 0 bases and J dropped 9 bases, with 12 bases sitting between them. The CDR3 here is CASSLVLAGSQYF. CDR3 DNA sequence: TGCGCCAGCAGCTTGGTACTAGCCGGATCCCAGTACTTC.

The CDR3 here is CASSAGTGFSGANVLTF. Written as DNA, the CDR3 is TGTGCCAGCAGTGCCGGGACAGGTTTCTCTGGGGCCAACGTCCTGACTTTC. This sequence joins TRBV2 and TRBJ2-6, with 8 bases matching TRBD1. CDR3 size: 17 residues. With V trimmed by 4 bases and J by 0 bases, 5 bases remained unmatched. Germline lookup yields CDR1 SNHLY and CDR2 FYNNEI. Filled out from reference TRBV2 and TRBJ2-6, the complete variable domain reads EPEVTQTPSHQVTQMGQEVILRCVPISNHLYFYWYRQILGQKVEFLVSFYNNEISEKSEIFDDQFSVERPDGSNFTLKIRSTKLEDSAMYFCASSAGTGFSGANVLTFGAGSRLTVL.

The chain couples TRBV27 to TRBJ2-3; 8 bases are shared with TRBD2. Germline V gene sequence: CDR1 MNHEY, CDR2 SMNVEV (reference sequence). V shed 11 bases, J shed 5 bases, and the junction held 9 bases outside the gene matches. CDR3 length: 13 amino acids. Here the CDR3 reads CAGKREWGDTQYF. The CDR3 coding sequence is TGTGCCGGGAAGCGGGAGTGGGGAGATACGCAGTATTTT.

This clone was detected only a few times. The chain has TRBV7-9 and TRBJ2-5; no clear D. From germline, CDR1 is SEHNR and CDR2 FQNEAQ (reference sequence). Trimming left V 8 bases short and J 5 bases short, with 12 bases between. There are 12 residues in the CDR3. The CDR3 DNA follows: TGTGCCAGCCTAGGGAATGGGGAGACCCAGTACTTC. Its protein is CASLGNGETQYF.

This clone appeared a few times. The J gene is TRBJ1-4, the V gene TRBV6-1; 7 bases are a match to TRBD1. The V gene end was trimmed by 6 bases and the J gene end by 3 bases; junction bases not matched to a gene: 7. The CDR3 spans 15 residues. From germline, CDR1 is MNHNS and CDR2 SASEGT. The CDR3: CASSDTGVPNEKLFF. The CDR3 region has the DNA TGTGCCAGCAGCGATACAGGGGTGCCTAATGAAAAACTGTTTTTT.

The V call is TRBV19, the J call TRBJ2-1, with 10 bases identical to TRBD2. This CDR3 comprises 16 residues. Germline CDR1 is LNHDA and CDR2 is SQIVND (reference sequence). V shed 6 bases and J 9 bases; nucleotides not matched to a gene: 14. CDR3 coding DNA: TGTGCCAGTAGAAAAGGAGGTTCTAGCGGGAGCGGTGAGCAGTTCTTC. Translated: CASRKGGSSGSGEQFF.

In its sample, this clone was seen once. This chain links TRBV28 with TRBJ2-1; 8 bases agree with TRBD2. After removal of 8 bases from V and 4 bases from J, the junction contained 10 bases not matched to a gene. The CDR3 length is 15 residues. CDR1 is MDHEN, CDR2 SYDVKM, per germline. The CDR3 DNA sequence: TGTGCCAGCTCATTGGTTAGCGGGACTTACAATGAGCAGTTCTTC. Translating it yields CASSLVSGTYNEQFF.

The V and J genes are TRBV13 and TRBJ1-3; no firm D call. Germline values: CDR1 PRHDT, CDR2 FYEKMQ (reference sequence). CDR3 length: 14 residues. V lost 5 bases and J 4 bases, leaving 12 bases between the germline ends. The CDR3: CASSLYSIGNTIYF. The CDR3 nucleotides are TGTGCCAGCAGCCTATACTCCATCGGAAACACCATATATTTT.

The CDR3 loop is CASTSPGGLFTDTQYF. DNA of the CDR3: TGTGCCAGCACCTCCCCAGGGGGTCTATTCACAGATACGCAGTATTTT. The rearrangement uses TRBV28 and TRBJ2-3, with TRBD1 matching over 7 bases. The CDR3 is 16 residues long. With V trimmed by 7 bases and J by 2 bases, 12 bases remained unmatched. Germline lookup yields CDR1 MDHEN and CDR2 SYDVKM.

This clone was picked up one time. The rearrangement uses TRBV28 and TRBJ2-7, with D possibly matching TRBD1 (5 bases). Germline V gene lookup returns CDR1 MDHEN and CDR2 SYDVKM. The CDR3 totals 15 residues. V was clipped by 5 bases and J by 2 bases, with 16 bases between them. Here the CDR3 DNA reads TGTGCCAGCAGTACCCCGGTGGGGCCCCCCTACGAGCAGTACTTC. Its translation is CASSTPVGPPYEQYF.

The chain joins TRBV6-5 to TRBJ2-2, with 9 bases identical to TRBD1. V was pared by 9 bases and J by 7 bases, with 12 bases of the junction left unmatched. The CDR3 totals 15 residues. Germline values: CDR1 MNHEY, CDR2 SVGAGI. This CDR3 is CARGDTGGAYGELFF. The DNA of the CDR3 is TGTGCCAGGGGGGATACAGGGGGCGCGTACGGGGAGCTGTTTTTT.

This chain connects TRBV7-2 to TRBJ2-7; no firm D call. V shed 1 base and J shed 1 base, with 8 bases lying between them. Germline assignment: CDR1 SGHTA and CDR2 FQGNSA. This CDR3 is built from 14 residues. The CDR3 region is CASSLGLGSYEQYF. CDR3 bases: TGTGCCAGCAGCTTAGGGCTCGGGTCCTACGAGCAGTACTTC.

V usage is TRBV21-1 and J usage is TRBJ2-5; the table's D call, TRBD2, has no DNA check behind it. TRBV21-1 is an annotated pseudogene. The CDR3 totals 17 residues. CDR3 nucleotides: TGTGCCAGCAGCAAAGGAGTCTGGCGGGACTCCCAAGAGACCCAGTACTTC. Residues: CASSKGVWRDSQETQYF.

This rearrangement joins TRBV28 to TRBJ1-4, with D perhaps matching TRBD1 (6 bases). The CDR3 runs to 13 residues. V lost 6 bases, J lost 7 bases, and 12 bases lay in between. Looked up from germline, CDR1 is MDHEN and CDR2 is SYDVKM. The CDR3 DNA is TGTGCCAGCAGAGCACAGGGAATTGAAAAACTGTTTTTT. Translated, it gives CASRAQGIEKLFF.

CDR3 coding DNA: TGTGCCAGCAGGCCGAACCGGGCAGATAGGGAAAACATTCAGTACTTC. It specifies CASRPNRADRENIQYF. The chain is built from TRBV2 and TRBJ2-4; D unresolved. The CDR3 has 16 amino acids. Germline loops: CDR1 SNHLY, CDR2 FYNNEI. V was shortened by 6 bases and J by 5 bases, with 20 bases between the two germline ends.

The gene calls are TRBV30 and TRBJ2-5, with D unresolved. The CDR3 totals 14 residues. Germline-derived CDR1 and CDR2 are GTSNPN and SVGIG (reference sequence). The V and J ends lost 0 bases and 5 bases respectively, with 13 bases between them. The CDR3 DNA sequence: TGTGCCTGGAGTGTACAATGGCTCCGGGAGACCCAGTACTTC. Protein product: CAWSVQWLRETQYF.

The chain combines TRBV4-1 with TRBJ1-2; unclear D gene. V was trimmed by 4 bases and J by 2 bases, leaving 14 bases between them. Germline assignment: CDR1 MGHRA and CDR2 YSYEKL. The length of the CDR3 is 15 residues. This CDR3 reads CASSREVTANYGYTF. The CDR3 DNA is TGCGCCAGCAGCCGCGAGGTAACAGCGAACTATGGCTACACCTTC.

V and J are TRBV2 and TRBJ1-2; D gene uncertain. The germline V gene has CDR1 SNHLY and CDR2 FYNNEI. The CDR3 runs to 12 residues. The V gene lost 2 bases and the J gene lost 13 bases, with 14 bases spanning the gap. CDR3 sequence (DNA): TGTGCCAGCAGTGAATATCCGGGAGCTAGCACCTTC. Translation gives CASSEYPGASTF.

The V call is TRBV7-2, the J call TRBJ2-3; possible D gene TRBD2, 5 bases. Germline V lookup: CDR1 SGHTA, CDR2 FQGNSA. The germline V and J ends were trimmed by 3 bases and 2 bases, with 6 bases remaining between them. The CDR3 totals 13 residues. The CDR3 nucleotides are TGTGCCAGCAGCTTCGGGGTCACAGATACGCAGTATTTT. This translates into CASSFGVTDTQYF. The full variable domain, completed using reference TRBV7-2 and TRBJ2-3, is GAGVSQSPSNKVTEKGKDVELRCDPISGHTALYWYRQSLGQGLEFLIYFQGNSAPDKSGLPSDRFSAERTGGSVSTLTIQRTQQEDSAVYLCASSFGVTDTQYFGPGTRLTVL.

This chain links TRBV7-6 with TRBJ2-3; D is unclear. Germline loops: CDR1 SGHVS, CDR2 FNYEAQ. This CDR3 is built from 17 residues. The germline V and J ends were trimmed by 0 bases and 5 bases, with 18 bases remaining between them. The CDR3 here is CASSLASGSVVVDTQYF. CDR3 bases: TGTGCCAGCAGCTTAGCCTCCGGGTCAGTTGTAGTAGATACGCAGTATTTT.

This clone was picked up one time. The V and J genes are TRBV6-5 and TRBJ2-3; D perhaps matches TRBD2 (5 bases). The CDR3 runs 15 residues. V lost 0 bases, J lost 1 base, and 8 bases lay in between. Germline V lookup: CDR1 MNHEY, CDR2 SVGAGI. CDR3 bases: TGTGCCAGCAGTTACTCCGTCGGGGGCACAGATACGCAGTATTTT. It yields the protein CASSYSVGGTDTQYF.

The sample holds a few counts of this clone. The chain couples TRBV30 to TRBJ2-6, with 7 bases aligning to TRBD1. V lost 8 bases to trimming and J lost 2 bases; unmatched junction nucleotides: 9. Germline CDR1 is GTSNPN and CDR2 is SVGIG (reference sequence). The CDR3 covers 15 residues. For the CDR3, the DNA is TGTGCCACCTATCTAGGGGGCACTGGGGCCAACGTCCTGACTTTC. Translation: CATYLGGTGANVLTF.

This chain links TRBV28 with TRBJ1-5; D uncertain. The germline gives CDR1 MDHEN, CDR2 SYDVKM. CDR3 length: 16 amino acids. Trimming stripped 6 bases from V and 6 bases from J, with 21 bases between. Here the CDR3 reads CASSPQSRISRQPQHF. The CDR3, as DNA: TGTGCCAGCAGCCCCCAAAGTAGAATCTCGCGTCAGCCCCAGCATTTT.

The rearrangement links TRBV9 to TRBJ1-3; D is unresolved. The CDR3 has 14 residues. Germline values: CDR1 SGDLS, CDR2 YYNGEE. The V end was cut by 2 bases, the J end by 0 bases, with 6 bases between. This CDR3 is CASSVSHSGNTIYF. DNA for the CDR3: TGTGCCAGCAGCGTCTCTCACTCTGGAAACACCATATATTTT. Together with reference TRBV9 and TRBJ1-3, the CDR3 gives the full variable domain: DSGVTQTPKHLITATGQRVTLRCSPRSGDLSVYWYQQSLDQGLQFLIQYYNGEERAKGNILERFSAQQFPDLHSELNLSSLELGDSALYFCASSVSHSGNTIYFGEGSWLTVV.

To note about this clone: At the DNA level, this CDR3 is encoded by other sequences in the same sample as well. The chain is built from TRBV5-4 and TRBJ2-3, with 15 bases that match TRBD2. The CDR3 runs to 16 residues. Losses at the gene ends were 3 bases for V and 5 bases for J; bases not matched to a gene: 4. In germline, CDR1 is SGHNT, CDR2 YYREEE (reference sequence). CDR3 DNA sequence: TGTGCCAGCAGCTCCGGACTAGCGGGGGGGGAAGATACGCAGTATTTT. Translation gives CASSSGLAGGEDTQYF.